The present T cell receptor beta chain was sequenced within a study of shared clonotypes between healthy human individuals (dated by TCRdb to the early 2020s). Regarding the study in general: The cohort included three men and a couple of women between 18 and 49 years of age. Per donor, leukapheresis produced somewhere between about 0.8 and 9 billion PBMCs. The study deeply sequenced blood TCR repertoires of about five healthy adults to estimate repertoire size and the extent of clonotype sharing between individuals. To increase sequencing depth and limit assay-specific biases, TCR repertoire library preparation and sequencing were carried out by different laboratories using diverse techniques. For each donor, three plates each were used for CD4 naive and CD4 memory, two plates were used for CD8 naive, and one plate was used for CD8 memory.

Turning to this clone: This clone's antigen is unknown. The record has no base qualities; no much larger clone is one base away.

Healthy HIV-negative adults with no recently reported acute infections or vaccinations were included as donors. All donors were Caucasian adults living in Nashville, Tennessee, USA. CD4+ T cells were enriched by magnetic negative selection, after which naive cells were positively selected on CD45RA and the negative fraction was taken as the memory subset. Blood was obtained by leukapheresis, after which PBMCs were separated by Ficoll-Histopaque density gradient centrifugation and cryopreserved in liquid nitrogen vapor phase. Analytical flow cytometry was used to check the purity and quantity of every magnetically sorted T cell population. Each sorted fraction had its genomic DNA isolated and then quantified by UV absorbance on a Nanodrop 2000c. The full study reports these points: Higher generation probabilities were observed for clonotypes shared by all four sorted-subset donors than for non-shared clonotypes. Only blood was sampled, and tissue TCR repertoires likely differ from those in blood. Based on pairwise subsampling, the degree of clonotype sharing among donors was expected to be affected by sequencing depth. The genetic and exposure-history diversity represented was limited by the small number of donors. Larger estimated clonotype richness was generally found for naive subsets than for memory subsets. Even with the large sequencing depth, rarefaction of the sorted-subset datasets indicated that sequencing was incomplete. Approximately 5% of naive CD4, around 3.6% of naive CD8, around 2.3% of memory CD4, and roughly 0.4% of memory CD8 clonotypes were shared across four donors.

Using the deep immunoSEQ assay, multiplex PCR amplified TCR CDR3 regions from genomic DNA. Extracted genomic DNA from each cell subset was distributed evenly across all wells of several immunoSEQ 96-well plates, and each plate was treated as a replicate. For sorted subsets, each replicate PCR was loaded with about 200 ng genomic DNA, equivalent to about 30,000 T cell genomes. Purified libraries were quantified with a Qubit 3.0 fluorometer, sized on a Bioanalyzer 2100, and re-quantified with the KAPA Library Quantification kit. Every immunoSEQ 96-well plate was sequenced on a separate single-read 150-cycle Illumina NextSeq 550 flow cell. Regarding the original processing steps: The immunoSEQ output contained only junctional sequences without quality scores, so filtering could not match that applied to full-length reads. Sequences were annotated with PyIR, a Python wrapper for IgBLAST v1.9, using IMGT germline references to assign V/J genes and CDR3. Reads with weak V/J assignments (E-value above 1e-6), missing CDR3, stop codons, out-of-frame junctions, or ambiguous translated residues were removed. A V3J clonotype was defined by an identical inferred V gene, J gene, and CDR3 amino acid sequence. Percentage overlap between repertoires was calculated by dividing the number of shared unique clonotypes by the size of the smaller repertoire. RTK rarefaction, the Chao1 estimator, and Recon v2.1 estimates of unobserved clonotypes were used to assess repertoire richness. For all TCRbeta clonotypes obtained by the gDNA method from a few donors, generation probabilities were computed with OLGA. TCRdb took this table from immuneACCESS and kept in-frame rearrangements with V and J called. Such tables lack part of the clones; where checked against another copy, unresolved V genes explain under half of the gap, and the rest is unexplained. The V and J calls and clone size come from that table; D and trimming were worked out from the DNA. A total of roughly 2.2 million clones appear in this sample, approximately 93% of them only once. 0.39% of the sample is held by the ten biggest clonotypes.

Sequencing used naive CD4+ T cells from PBMCs. Reading the label with the study, this specimen's cell subset or site is: CD45RA+ positively selected. This clonotype originated in a man between 18 and 29 years old in good health. Some clones in this sample may be carry-over from other donors' samples.

The DNA sequence reads TGTGCCAGTAGCAGGGGACTAGCTGTTTCGTACGAGCAGTACTTC. It translates as CASSRGLAVSYEQYF. Rearrangement joined TRBV19 to TRBJ2-7; 9 bases in between match TRBD2. The CDR3, cysteine through phenylalanine, is 15 amino acids long. The entry retains the CDR3 DNA only, 45 bases that are in frame from base 1. Germline trimming: 6 bases from V, 4 bases from J; junction bases outside gene matches: 10. As encoded in the germline V gene (reference sequence), CDR1 is LNHDA while CDR2 is SQIVND.